This passage covers 32 T cell receptor beta chains from one sample sequenced in a study of T cells in Graves' hyperthyroidism and ophthalmopathy. Amplified TCR beta CDR3 regions came from RNA transcripts. The HTBI primer set drove a first-round RT-PCR of the TCR CDR3. In TCRdb, the multiplex PCR reads were re-called with MiXCR into one record per CDR3 protein. This sample has around 600,000 distinct CDR3 sequences, with about 15% found just once. The sample was blood. The source is a woman in her fifties or sixties with Graves' ophthalmopathy.

The chain recombines TRBV5-1 with TRBJ2-2; tentatively, D is TRBD2 (6 bases). V was clipped by 4 bases and J by 5 bases, with 21 bases between them. CDR1 and CDR2 (germline): SGHRS, YFSETQ. The CDR3 spans 17 residues. The CDR3, as DNA: TGCGCCAGCAGCCCGAACCCCGGGACTGGACTAACCGGGGAGCTGTTTTTT. Its translation is CASSPNPGTGLTGELFF. The full variable domain, rest sourced from reference TRBV5-1 and TRBJ2-2, is KAGVTQTPRYLIKTRGQQVTLSCSPISGHRSVSWYQQTPGQGLQFLFEYFSETQRNKGNFPGRFSGRQFSNSRSEMNVSTLELGDSALYLCASSPNPGTGLTGELFFGEGSRLTVL.

A word on this clonotype: The CDR3 does not close with the conserved phenylalanine or tryptophan, likely indicating a read error. The genes are TRBV15 and TRBJ1-2; D is ambiguous. Germline V gene lookup returns CDR1 LNHNV and CDR2 YYDKDF (reference sequence). CDR3 length equals 15 residues. Deletions cut 2 bases from V and 8 bases from J, with 18 bases between. The DNA for the CDR3 is TGTGCCACCAGCAGATTGCCCCTACGGACGGAGGGCTACACCCTC. Protein: CATSRLPLRTEGYTL.

The rearrangement uses TRBV6-1 and TRBJ1-1, with D uncertain. The CDR3 has 13 residues. Germline V gene sequence: CDR1 MNHNS, CDR2 SASEGT. Trimming pared 6 bases from V and 0 bases from J, leaving 8 bases between. The CDR3 bases are TGTGCCAGCAGGGCATCAGTGAACACTGAAGCTTTCTTT. Protein: CASRASVNTEAFF.

This clonotype was detected only once. The J gene is TRBJ2-3, the V gene TRBV2, with TRBD1 matching 9 bases. The CDR3 is made up of 15 amino acids. CDR1 and CDR2 (germline): SNHLY, FYNNEI. V gave up 5 bases and J gave up 3 bases; unmatched junction bases: 6. CDR3 nucleotides: TGTGCCAGCAGTTTATGGGGACAGGGAACAGATACGCAGTATTTT. Residues: CASSLWGQGTDTQYF.

V gene TRBV5-1 combines with J gene TRBJ2-1, with TRBD2 identical over 7 bases. Looked up from germline, CDR1 is SGHRS and CDR2 is YFSETQ. V lost 0 bases to trimming and J lost 3 bases; unmatched junction nucleotides: 3. This CDR3 has 15 residues. The CDR3 is CASSLVASGYNEQFF. The CDR3 DNA reads as TGCGCCAGCAGCTTGGTTGCTAGCGGCTACAATGAGCAGTTCTTC.

This chain uses TRBV12-5 with TRBJ1-1; 8 bases match TRBD1. Trimming removed 4 bases from V and 1 base from J; junction bases left unmatched: 5. The CDR3 extends over 15 amino acids. Germline assignment: CDR1 LGHNT and CDR2 FRNRAP. The CDR3: CASGWGTGRNTEAFF. The CDR3 nucleotides read TGTGCTAGTGGTTGGGGGACAGGCCGGAACACTGAAGCTTTCTTT.

There are many counts of this clonotype. The chain couples TRBV30 to TRBJ1-1; the match to TRBD1 covers 10 bases. The CDR3 runs 13 residues. CDR1 and CDR2 from the germline V gene are GTSNPN and SVGIG (reference sequence). The J segment lost 4 bases and the V segment lost 2 bases, leaving 1 base of the junction unmatched. CDR3: CAWSRTGGTEAFF. For the CDR3, the DNA is TGTGCCTGGAGTCGGACAGGGGGCACTGAAGCTTTCTTT.

This clonotype has at least ten counts. The V gene is TRBV11-2, the J gene TRBJ2-2, with TRBD2 matching over 15 bases. The CDR3 length is 16 residues. CDR1 SGHAT and CDR2 FQNNGV come from the germline V gene. The V gene end was trimmed by 3 bases and the J gene end by 8 bases; junction bases not matched to a gene: 4. The CDR3: CASSFGLAGGLGELFF. In DNA form, the CDR3 reads TGTGCCAGCAGCTTTGGACTAGCGGGAGGGCTTGGGGAGCTGTTTTTT.

On this clonotype: A much larger clone differs by one base, so this may be a read error. V is TRBV29-1 and J is TRBJ2-1; D possibly uses TRBD1 or TRBD2 (5 bases each). Trimming removed 0 bases from V and 3 bases from J, with 12 bases in between. CDR3 length equals 15 residues. Germline values: CDR1 SQVTM, CDR2 ANQGSEA. The CDR3 here is CSVEEYWGIYNEQFF. CDR3 sequence (DNA): TGCAGCGTTGAAGAATACTGGGGGATCTACAATGAGCAGTTCTTC.

The J gene is TRBJ1-1, the V gene TRBV24-1, with D perhaps TRBD1 (5 bases). The V gene lost 10 bases and the J gene lost 5 bases, with 19 bases spanning the gap. The length of the CDR3 is 14 residues. The germline V gene has CDR1 KGHDR and CDR2 SFDVKD. CDR3 amino acids: CATSGGVGVTEAFF. CDR3 DNA sequence: TGTGCCACGTCGGGAGGGGTGGGGGTGACTGAAGCTTTCTTT.

V and J are TRBV12-3 or TRBV12-4 and TRBJ2-4; D may correspond to TRBD1 or TRBD2 (5 bases each). The CDR3 sequence is 14 residues long. Trimming removed 3 bases from V and 6 bases from J, with 12 bases in between. In DNA, the CDR3 is TGTGCCAGCAGTTTGGGGACCATCGTAAACATTCAGTACTTC. Residues: CASSLGTIVNIQYF.

This clonotype was observed a few times. The chain links TRBV4-3 to TRBJ2-7, with no clear D. CDR1 and CDR2 from the germline V gene are LGHNA and YSLEER. The CDR3 contains 15 residues. With 7 bases removed from V and 2 bases from J, the gap between germline ends came to 18 bases. CDR3 sequence reads: CASTLVMSGPYEQYF. The CDR3 region has the DNA TGCGCCAGCACCCTAGTTATGAGTGGACCCTACGAGCAGTACTTC.

The chain is built from TRBV11-2 and TRBJ2-3; possibly TRBD2 for D (5 bases). The CDR3 runs 16 residues. With 4 bases removed from V and 3 bases from J, the gap between germline ends came to 17 bases. Germline values: CDR1 SGHAT, CDR2 FQNNGV. The CDR3, as DNA: TGTGCCAGCAGCTCTGAACTAGTAGACGGGACAGATACGCAGTATTTT. Translating it yields CASSSELVDGTDTQYF.

This clonotype was observed a few times. The V call is TRBV18, the J call TRBJ2-1; D perhaps matches TRBD2 (6 bases). The CDR3 is 17 amino acids. Germline CDR1 reads KGHSH; CDR2 reads LQKENI. Trimming left V 3 bases short and J 3 bases short, with 18 bases between. The CDR3 DNA reads as TGTGCCAGCTCACCTCTCGGTAGCGGTGGAAACTACAATGAGCAGTTCTTC. It yields the protein CASSPLGSGGNYNEQFF.

This clonotype showed up just a few times. The chain uses TRBV6-2 or TRBV6-3 and TRBJ2-1; TRBD2 agrees at 7 bases. Germline CDR1 reads MNHEY; CDR2 reads SVGEGT. This CDR3 is built from 16 residues. With V trimmed by 4 bases and J by 4 bases, 10 bases remained unmatched. The CDR3 DNA follows: TGTGCCAGCAGTTCCCGGGGCCTAGCGGTTTACAATGAGCAGTTCTTC. It is translated as CASSSRGLAVYNEQFF.

For this clonotype: A read error may be the cause here, since a much bigger clone is one base away. The chain joins TRBV6-2 or TRBV6-3 to TRBJ1-1, with a possible D match to TRBD1 (5 bases). The CDR3 runs 14 residues. Looked up from germline, CDR1 is MNHEY and CDR2 is SVGEGT. The CDR3 loop reads CASSYTRENTEASF. The CDR3 DNA sequence: TGTGCCAGCAGTTATACCAGGGAGAACACTGAAGCTTCCTTT.

This chain uses TRBV6-5 with TRBJ2-1; the match to TRBD2 covers 11 bases. Germline CDR1 and CDR2: MNHEY and SVGAGI. The CDR3 is 17 residues long. V trimming: 2 bases; J trimming: 9 bases; junction bases outside the gene matches: 12. The CDR3 DNA follows: TGTGCCAGCAGTTACAGCCTTTTAGCGGGAGGGCCTATTGAGCAGTTCTTC. Protein: CASSYSLLAGGPIEQFF.

This chain joins TRBV7-9 and TRBJ1-2; TRBD1 agrees at 7 bases. J gave up 8 bases and V 7 bases, and 16 bases lay outside the gene matches. The CDR3 length is 15 residues. The germline V gene has CDR1 SEHNR and CDR2 FQNEAQ (reference sequence). Written as DNA, the CDR3 is TGTGCCAGCATCCAATTCCGGGACAGCTTTTCCGGCTACACCTTC. Protein sequence: CASIQFRDSFSGYTF.

This clonotype was counted ten times or more. This chain uses TRBV27 with TRBJ2-2, with 11 bases lining up with TRBD2. The V segment lost 8 bases and the J segment 4 bases; nucleotides outside the gene matches: 3. The CDR3 spans 14 residues. The germline V gene has CDR1 MNHEY and CDR2 SMNVEV (reference sequence). The CDR3 loop reads CASGGTSGTGELFF. Written as DNA, the CDR3 is TGTGCCAGCGGAGGGACTAGCGGCACCGGGGAGCTGTTTTTT.

This clonotype has a count of ten or more. The J gene is TRBJ2-3, the V gene TRBV7-2; TRBD2 agrees at 8 bases. Germline trimming cut 2 bases from V and 2 bases from J; bases unmatched to any gene: 9. The CDR3 totals 17 residues. In germline, CDR1 is SGHTA, CDR2 FQGNSA. The CDR3 is CASSLRKLAGYTDTQYF. Written as DNA, the CDR3 is TGTGCCAGCAGCTTACGAAAGCTAGCGGGCTACACAGATACGCAGTATTTT.

This clonotype was recorded many times. The gene calls are TRBV11-1 and TRBJ2-6; D call uncertain. The CDR3 consists of 17 residues. Per germline, CDR1 SGHAT and CDR2 FQDESV (reference sequence). The V end lost 2 bases, the J end lost 0 bases, and 11 bases lay between the germline ends. For the CDR3, the DNA is TGTGCCAGCAGCTTAACAACCGCCTCCTCTGGGGCCAACGTCCTGACTTTC. Its translation is CASSLTTASSGANVLTF.

The table lists this clonotype with many counts. The chain joins TRBV4-1 to TRBJ2-7; TRBD1 matches 11 bases. Looked up from germline, CDR1 is MGHRA and CDR2 is YSYEKL. The CDR3 runs 15 residues. The V segment lost 1 base and the J segment 4 bases; nucleotides outside the gene matches: 3. The CDR3 nucleotides read TGCGCCAGCAGCCAAGCCGGGACAGGGGGATACGAGCAGTACTTC. As protein: CASSQAGTGGYEQYF.

The V and J genes are TRBV5-1 and TRBJ2-7; D not certain. V gave up 1 base and J gave up 0 bases, with 8 bases separating them. From germline, CDR1 is SGHRS and CDR2 YFSETQ. The CDR3 sequence is 14 residues long. The CDR3 region has the DNA TGCGCCAGCAGCTTGTTCCAGAGCTCCTACGAGCAGTACTTC. This codes for CASSLFQSSYEQYF.

This clonotype was seen many times. The chain is built from TRBV28 and TRBJ2-5; D is possibly TRBD2 (6 bases). The CDR3 is made up of 15 amino acids. Trimming stripped 3 bases from V and 2 bases from J, with 13 bases between. The germline CDR1 and CDR2 sequences are MDHEN and SYDVKM. The chain's CDR3 is CASSFGSGLQETQYF. CDR3 nucleotide sequence: TGTGCCAGCAGTTTCGGTAGCGGATTACAAGAGACCCAGTACTTC.

This clonotype was counted between two and nine times. The chain uses TRBV6-1 and TRBJ2-4, with D maybe TRBD2 (5 bases). V shed 7 bases and J shed 8 bases, with 9 bases lying between them. Germline V gives CDR1 MNHNS, CDR2 SASEGT. The CDR3 runs 11 residues. The chain's CDR3 is CASKVGDIQYF. In DNA form, the CDR3 reads TGTGCCAGCAAGGTCGGGGACATTCAGTACTTC.

Ten or more counts support this clonotype. The chain employs TRBV18 and TRBJ2-7; 11 bases line up with TRBD2. The CDR3 extends over 17 amino acids. The germline V gene encodes CDR1 KGHSH and CDR2 LQKENI. Trimming removed 3 bases from V and 1 base from J; junction bases left unmatched: 8. The CDR3 here is CASSPVVAGGLSYEQYF. Here the CDR3 DNA reads TGTGCCAGCTCACCGGTGGTAGCGGGAGGGCTATCCTACGAGCAGTACTTC.

The CDR3 loop reads CASSLEGPSGAGNTIYF. CDR3 nucleotide sequence: TGTGCCAGCAGCTTAGAGGGTCCCTCAGGGGCTGGAAACACCATATATTTT. The chain has TRBV7-2 and TRBJ1-3; weak D call: TRBD1 (6 bases). CDR1 is SGHTA and CDR2 is FQGNSA in the germline V gene. This CDR3 region has 17 residues. Between the trimmed V and J ends, which lost 1 base and 2 bases, there was a span of 15 bases.

The rearrangement uses TRBV6-2 or TRBV6-3 and TRBJ1-5; no firm D call. V was clipped by 1 base and J by 6 bases, with 10 bases between them. The germline gives CDR1 MNHEY, CDR2 SVGEGT. The CDR3 loop spans 14 amino acids. The CDR3 DNA follows: TGTGCCAGCAGTTACTTGCGGGGATCTCAGCCCCAGCATTTT. This translates into CASSYLRGSQPQHF.

Ten or more counts support this clonotype. The CDR3, as DNA: TGTGCCAGCAGTGACAGGGACACCAACTATTCACCCCTCCACTTT. Its translation: CASSDRDTNYSPLHF. The V call is TRBV2, the J call TRBJ1-6; the D gene is possibly TRBD1 (6 bases). Between the trimmed V and J ends, which lost 3 bases and 8 bases, there was a span of 14 bases. The CDR3 sequence is 15 residues long. Germline V gives CDR1 SNHLY, CDR2 FYNNEI.

This clonotype has at least ten counts. This sequence joins TRBV15 and TRBJ2-1; D gene unclear. V lost 0 bases and J lost 0, with 6 bases in between. The CDR3 spans 15 residues. The germline V gene has CDR1 LNHNV and CDR2 YYDKDF (reference sequence). CDR3 loop: CATSRERNSYNEQFF. The CDR3 bases are TGTGCCACCAGCAGAGAGCGGAACTCCTACAATGAGCAGTTCTTC.

This clonotype appeared many times. This chain connects TRBV12-3 or TRBV12-4 to TRBJ2-5; 11 nucleotides match TRBD2. CDR3 length equals 15 residues. The V segment lost 6 bases and the J segment 5 bases; nucleotides outside the gene matches: 8. The CDR3 loop reads CASSPTSGIRETQYF. The CDR3 region has the DNA TGTGCCAGCAGCCCGACTAGCGGGATCCGGGAGACCCAGTACTTC.

At least ten counts were recorded for this clonotype. The chain combines TRBV5-1 with TRBJ2-1, with D possibly matching TRBD1 (5 bases). Between the trimmed V and J ends, which lost 3 bases and 6 bases, there was a span of 16 bases. There are 15 residues in the CDR3. Germline lookup yields CDR1 SGHRS and CDR2 YFSETQ. In DNA form, the CDR3 reads TGCGCCAGCAGCTCAAGTATCTCCACAGGCAATGAGCAGTTCTTC. Residues: CASSSSISTGNEQFF. The whole variable domain, remainder taken from reference TRBV5-1 and TRBJ2-1, is KAGVTQTPRYLIKTRGQQVTLSCSPISGHRSVSWYQQTPGQGLQFLFEYFSETQRNKGNFPGRFSGRQFSNSRSEMNVSTLELGDSALYLCASSSSISTGNEQFFGPGTRLTVL.